This is a list of T cell receptor beta chains from one sample in a study of T cells after yellow fever vaccination. Using its own MiXCR run on the 5' RACE reads, TCRdb lists one record per CDR3 protein. Among approximately 550,000 distinct CDR3 sequences listed, approximately 21% were seen once. The sequencing used PBMCs, collected 15 days after the yellow fever booster vaccination. These receptors were taken from a man aged 25-40 years who received the YFV17D yellow fever vaccine. Both conserved end residues are part of each CDR3. Fields, in order: V gene, J gene, clone size, D gene, CDR3 protein. D genes are given only for firm matches. Not every row has a clone size; where given, it reads once, few, many or a size class.

V gene: TRBV27
J gene: TRBJ1-4
clone size: few
D gene: -
CDR3 protein: CASSLTANEKLFF

V gene: TRBV7-9
J gene: TRBJ2-1
clone size: -
D gene: -
CDR3 protein: CASSDGQSRGNEQFF

V gene: TRBV12-3/TRBV12-4
J gene: TRBJ2-7
clone size: many
D gene: TRBD1
CDR3 protein: CASSLAGQGASEQYF

V gene: TRBV29-1
J gene: TRBJ2-3
clone size: -
D gene: TRBD2
CDR3 protein: CSVKGTSGRGPTDTQYF

V gene: TRBV20-1
J gene: TRBJ1-4
clone size: few
D gene: -
CDR3 protein: CSARDLEKLFF

V gene: TRBV7-2
J gene: TRBJ2-4
clone size: few
D gene: -
CDR3 protein: CASRSGMGRGDIQYF

V gene: TRBV7-9
J gene: TRBJ2-4
clone size: few
D gene: TRBD1
CDR3 protein: CASSWPDRGPGDIQYF

V gene: TRBV20-1
J gene: TRBJ1-1
clone size: -
D gene: -
CDR3 protein: CSPQSSKNTEAFF

V gene: TRBV20-1
J gene: TRBJ1-6
clone size: -
D gene: -
CDR3 protein: CSARDARGDSPLHF

V gene: TRBV5-8
J gene: TRBJ2-3
clone size: -
D gene: -
CDR3 protein: CASSPRRGARTDTQYF